This T cell receptor beta chain derives from a study of OX40 agonist ivuxolimab in advanced cancers. For the study at large: At 0.01 to 10 mg/kg, ivuxolimab was administered intravenously to patients every 2 weeks. Each dose-escalation patient presented with hepatocellular carcinoma, melanoma, renal cell or head and neck cancer.

Per germline, CDR1 SEHNR and CDR2 FQNEAQ (reference sequence). This CDR3 has 15 residues. Trimming left V 2 bases short and J 2 bases short, with 13 bases between. This clone was detected only once. Assay: immunoSEQ multiplex PCR; the TCRdb copy retains only in-frame clones and omits some. In the table there are about 80,000 clones, approximately 91% of which are singletons. The sample in question was CD4+ or CD8+ T cells sorted from blood, obtained in a trial of the OX40 agonist ivuxolimab. The TCR sequence derives from an adult with an advanced solid tumor such as melanoma, head and neck, liver or kidney cancer. This chain links TRBV7-9 with TRBJ2-7; D ambiguous. DNA for the CDR3: TGTGCCAGCAGCTTACCCCCGGGTCAGACCTACGAGCAGTACTTC. Amino acid sequence: CASSLPPGQTYEQYF. Drawing the rest from reference TRBV7-9 and TRBJ2-7, the complete variable domain is DTGVSQNPRHKITKRGQNVTFRCDPISEHNRLYWYRQTLGQGPEFLTYFQNEAQLEKSRLLSDRFSAERPKGSFSTLEIQRTEQGDSAMYLCASSLPPGQTYEQYFGPGTRLTVT.